This T cell receptor (beta chain) was found in a study of beta chain features in type 1 diabetes. Per germline, CDR1 SGHNT and CDR2 YYREEE (reference sequence). Trimming shortened V by 2 bases and J by 2 bases, and 12 bases separated the two germline ends. The CDR3 contains 15 residues. What was sequenced were expressed TCRB transcripts, since all of the isolated RNA had been reverse transcribed. This table comes from immunoSEQ multiplex PCR, and its TCRdb copy is limited to in-frame clones, with some not included. The sample carries under 900,000 clones, about 17% recorded once. The source of this sequence is a woman younger than 30 in good health. The chain joins TRBV5-4 to TRBJ2-3; possible D gene TRBD1, 5 bases. Material: naive CD4+ T cells from blood. CDR3 region: CASSFVQGSTDTQYF. The CDR3 nucleotides are TGTGCCAGCAGCTTCGTCCAGGGATCCACAGATACGCAGTATTTT.